The clone carrying this T cell receptor (beta chain) has only a few counts. The antigen is undetermined. This entry comes from a study of T-cell reconstitution after alpha-beta-depleted transplantation in children. Study-wide findings and caveats: T cells produced anew were the main source of T-cell counts and diversity one year after transplant. The origin of alpha-beta T cells about two months after transplant was reportedly several hundred expanded graft clones. Recipient T cells and thymic progenitors that survived were the source of the high TCRbeta diversity seen at day 60 in some patients.

The TCRbeta library incorporated unique molecular identifiers. Each CDR3 protein gets one entry after TCRdb re-called the PCR reads with MiXCR. This sample carries approximately 1,000,000 distinct CDR3 sequences, 25% to 35% of them seen once, and the ten largest clones take 28%. Here the sequenced sample was PBMCs, mostly from graft donor cells, taken 360 days after TCRalphabeta/CD19-depleted stem cell transplant. This TCR came from a boy under two years old who had a stem cell transplant for SCID, so the T cells may come from the graft donor.

The CDR3 nucleotides are TGTGCCAGCAGCTTATGGAGGGTGGGGGAGACAGTACCCGGGGAGCTGTTTTTT. Protein product: CASSLWRVGETVPGELFF. This rearrangement joins TRBV11-2 to TRBJ2-2; D perhaps matches TRBD2 (6 bases). This CDR3 is 18 amino acids long. Germline V gene data show CDR1 as SGHAT and CDR2 as FQNNGV. V was pared by 2 bases and J by 6 bases, with 22 bases between.